This TCR beta chain was retrieved from a study of blood T cell repertoires in COVID-19. Study-wide context: Sites in the United States, Italy and Spain provided acute and convalescent COVID-19 samples. Sample material is recorded as cDNA or gDNA derived from T cells, B-cell-depleted T cells, or PBMCs.

In the authors' workflow: Estimated nucleated cell counts came from reference gene primer amplification. Sequencing was performed with immunoSEQ multiplex PCR; in TCRdb, only in-frame clones are kept and a portion is missing. That table supplies the V and J calls and clone size; D and trimming were determined from the DNA. The repertoire consists of under 80,000 clones, with 65% to 90% occurring once and the leading ten covering around two fifths. The CDR3 has 15 amino acids. J lost 8 bases, V lost 1 base, and 6 bases had no gene match. Germline assignment: CDR1 LNHDA and CDR2 SQIVND (reference sequence).

The sequenced sample consisted of peripheral blood. This TCR came from an older man with acute or convalescent COVID-19. V and J are TRBV19 and TRBJ1-2, with 11 nucleotides matching TRBD1. The CDR3 DNA is TGTGCCAGTAGTATAGCTGGACAGGGGGCGCGGGGCTACACCTTC. Translating gives CASSIAGQGARGYTF.